Listed here are 14 T cell receptor beta chains from one sample, sequenced in a study of memory CD4+ T cells and cytomegalovirus serostatus. Only in-frame clones appear in the TCRdb table, and some are missing; sequencing was by immunoSEQ multiplex PCR. This table has 35,000 to 50,000 clones, approximately 80% appearing once. The sort gate was single viable CD3+CD4+CD8-CD45RO+ cells for memory CD4+ T cells. Sequencing was performed on memory CD4+ T cells from blood. Source of these receptors: an adult in good health and CMV-seronegative.

This rearrangement joins TRBV28 to TRBJ1-4; TRBD1 aligns across 8 bases. The CDR3 spans 14 residues. From germline, CDR1 is MDHEN and CDR2 SYDVKM. V lost 8 bases to trimming and J lost 8 bases; unmatched junction nucleotides: 10. CDR3 residues: CASRDGQGTEKLFF. CDR3 coding DNA: TGTGCCAGCCGAGACGGACAGGGAACCGAAAAACTGTTTTTT.

The rearrangement uses TRBV5-5 and TRBJ2-4, with 8 bases identical to TRBD2. CDR3 size: 14 residues. CDR1 and CDR2 from the germline V gene are SGHKS and YYEKEE (reference sequence). With 0 bases clipped from V and 11 bases from J, the junction kept 7 bases outside the gene matches. The CDR3 region is CASSLGIGLAFQYF. CDR3 nucleotides: TGTGCCAGCAGCTTGGGAATTGGACTAGCTTTTCAGTACTTC.

CDR3 bases: TGTGCCAGTTCCTCCGGTAGAAACACAGATACGCAGTATTTT. The encoded protein is CASSSGRNTDTQYF. The rearrangement uses TRBV19 and TRBJ2-3; D uncertain. This CDR3 is built from 14 residues. CDR1 is LNHDA, CDR2 SQIVND, per germline (reference sequence). Trimming took 8 bases from V and 2 from J, leaving 14 bases between them.

The chain joins TRBV13 to TRBJ2-4; the D is unclear. Germline V lookup: CDR1 PRHDT, CDR2 FYEKMQ (reference sequence). The CDR3 runs 15 residues. The V end lost 5 bases, the J end lost 2 bases, and 13 bases lay between the germline ends. CDR3 residues: CASSRTTPTKNIQYF. CDR3 nucleotides: TGTGCCAGCAGCCGAACTACACCGACCAAAAACATTCAGTACTTC.

This chain links TRBV11-2 with TRBJ2-7; no clear D. Germline values: CDR1 SGHAT, CDR2 FQNNGV. V lost 5 bases and J 6 bases, leaving 14 bases between the germline ends. The CDR3 runs to 13 residues. CDR3 protein: CASSVQDFSEQYF. CDR3 in DNA: TGTGCCAGCAGCGTTCAAGATTTTTCCGAGCAGTACTTC.

In DNA, the CDR3 is TGTGCCAGCAGCTTTGAGGGAAACATTCAGTACTTC. This encodes CASSFEGNIQYF. The rearrangement joins TRBV7-9 to TRBJ2-4; tentatively, D is TRBD2 (5 bases). The CDR3 runs 12 residues. Germline V gene sequence: CDR1 SEHNR, CDR2 FQNEAQ (reference sequence). V lost 3 bases and J 6 bases, leaving 6 bases between the germline ends.

The J gene is TRBJ1-6, the V gene TRBV2; weak D call: TRBD1 (5 bases). Germline CDR1 SNHLY, CDR2 FYNNEI. This CDR3 is built from 16 residues. Between the trimmed V and J ends, which lost 4 bases and 10 bases, there was a span of 20 bases. CDR3 sequence: CASSGPGRPGDSPLHF. Written as DNA, the CDR3 is TGTGCCAGCAGTGGACCGGGACGCCCGGGGGACTCACCCCTCCACTTT.

The rearrangement uses TRBV5-1 and TRBJ1-1; D may be TRBD1 (5 bases). The CDR3 runs 14 residues. V lost 4 bases, J lost 8 bases, and 18 bases lay in between. The germline CDR1 and CDR2 sequences are SGHRS and YFSETQ. As DNA, the CDR3 is TGCGCCAGCAGCCTGACCCCAGGGATAGGGGAAGCTTTCTTT. Its translation: CASSLTPGIGEAFF.

This chain connects TRBV7-2 to TRBJ1-2, with 7 nucleotides matching TRBD1. The germline gives CDR1 SGHTA, CDR2 FQGNSA. This CDR3 comprises 15 residues. The V gene end was trimmed by 8 bases and the J gene end by 2 bases; junction bases not matched to a gene: 11. CDR3 sequence reads: CASRRSRDSNYGYTF. The DNA of the CDR3 is TGTGCCAGCCGCAGAAGCCGGGACAGCAACTATGGCTACACCTTC.

About this clone itself: One junction end disagrees with the germline gene, perhaps due to a read error. V usage is TRBV7-7 and J usage is TRBJ1-6; no definite D call. The CDR3 is 14 amino acids. Germline values: CDR1 SSHAT, CDR2 FNYEAQ (reference sequence). The CDR3 DNA is TGTGCTAGCAGCTTGGCGGTGGCTAATTCACCCCTCCACTTT. It yields the protein CASSLAVANSPLHF.

This clone turned up a few times. V and J are TRBV4-1 and TRBJ2-6; D unclear. The CDR3 length is 15 residues. CDR1 MGHRA and CDR2 YSYEKL come from the germline V gene. With 3 bases removed from V and 0 bases from J, the gap between germline ends came to 6 bases. CDR3 residues: CASSQPLSGANVLTF. The CDR3 DNA is TGCGCCAGCAGCCAGCCGCTCTCTGGGGCCAACGTCCTGACTTTC.

V usage is TRBV20-1 and J usage is TRBJ2-5; D gene ambiguous. The CDR3 is made up of 10 amino acids. From germline, CDR1 is DFQATT and CDR2 SNEGSKA (reference sequence). V was pared by 5 bases and J by 2 bases, with 3 bases between. CDR3 region: CSAGQETQYF. DNA for the CDR3: TGCAGTGCTGGTCAAGAGACCCAGTACTTC.

Points on this clone: The sample carries other DNA sequences with the same CDR3. The chain employs TRBV19 and TRBJ2-1; D is possibly TRBD1 (6 bases). Germline V CDR1 and CDR2: LNHDA, SQIVND (reference sequence). This CDR3 has 15 residues. The V gene lost 7 bases and the J gene lost 0 bases, with 13 bases spanning the gap. In DNA, the CDR3 is TGTGCCAGTAAACCAGACAGGAGCTCCTACAATGAGCAGTTCTTC. As protein: CASKPDRSSYNEQFF.

The table lists this clone with a count of one. The gene calls are TRBV27 and TRBJ1-5; no firm D call. The length of the CDR3 is 15 residues. Trimming left V 5 bases short and J 3 bases short, with 14 bases between. The V gene's germline CDR1 is MNHEY and CDR2 SMNVEV (reference sequence). The CDR3 DNA follows: TGTGCCAGCAGTAGGTTTGCGGGGTCCAATCAGCCCCAGCATTTT. Its translation: CASSRFAGSNQPQHF.